These T cell receptor beta chains were read from a single sample in a study of blood T cell repertoires in COVID-19. The protocol was immunoSEQ multiplex PCR, while the TCRdb copy is restricted to in-frame clones and leaves out a portion. The table lists hundreds of thousands of clones, around 92% of them singletons. The specimen was peripheral blood. The receptors come from a woman in her 30s with COVID-19, enrolled during active disease. Each CDR3 is given with its conserved first and last residue. Each record gives: V gene, clone size, D gene, CDR3 length, J gene, CDR3 protein, CDR3 DNA. A D gene is named only where the DNA matches it firmly. Clone size is given for some rows only: seen once, a few or many times, or a class if the clone is expanded.

V gene: TRBV19; clone size: NA; D gene: NA; CDR3 length: 17; J gene: TRBJ1-4; CDR3 protein: CASSMARAYATNEKLFF; CDR3 DNA: TGTGCCAGTAGTATGGCGAGGGCATACGCAACTAATGAAAAACTGTTTTTT
V gene: TRBV6-5; clone size: NA; D gene: TRBD1; CDR3 length: 13; J gene: TRBJ2-7; CDR3 protein: CASRDRALYEQYF; CDR3 DNA: TGTGCCAGCCGGGACAGGGCCCTCTACGAGCAGTACTTC
V gene: TRBV10-3; clone size: NA; D gene: TRBD1; CDR3 length: 13; J gene: TRBJ1-1; CDR3 protein: CAIIGTGDTEAFF; CDR3 DNA: TGTGCCATCATAGGGACAGGGGACACTGAAGCTTTCTTT
V gene: TRBV21-1; clone size: NA; D gene: NA; CDR3 length: 17; J gene: TRBJ1-2; CDR3 protein: CASSKAVCIAINYGYTF; CDR3 DNA: TGTGCCAGCAGCAAAGCGGTTTGCATCGCTATTAACTATGGCTACACCTTC
V gene: TRBV7-2; clone size: NA; D gene: NA; CDR3 length: 13; J gene: TRBJ2-1; CDR3 protein: CASSFRRGNEQFF; CDR3 DNA: TGTGCCAGCAGCTTCCGGCGGGGCAATGAGCAGTTCTTC
V gene: TRBV4-3; clone size: NA; D gene: NA; CDR3 length: 15; J gene: TRBJ1-6; CDR3 protein: CASSQGNRLESPLHF; CDR3 DNA: TGCGCCAGCAGCCAAGGGAACAGGTTGGAATCACCCCTCCACTTT
V gene: TRBV5-5; clone size: NA; D gene: NA; CDR3 length: 13; J gene: TRBJ2-3; CDR3 protein: CASSLPSTDTQYF; CDR3 DNA: TGTGCCAGCAGCTTGCCTAGCACAGATACGCAGTATTTT
V gene: TRBV24-1; clone size: once; D gene: NA; CDR3 length: 18; J gene: TRBJ2-5; CDR3 protein: CATSDFPRGGGVWETQYF; CDR3 DNA: TGTGCCACCAGTGATTTCCCTCGTGGCGGAGGGGTTTGGGAGACCCAGTACTTC
V gene: TRBV4-3; clone size: NA; D gene: TRBD1; CDR3 length: 20; J gene: TRBJ1-5; CDR3 protein: CASSQEIPGTGALSNQPQHF; CDR3 DNA: TGCGCCAGCAGCCAAGAAATCCCGGGGACAGGAGCGCTTAGCAATCAGCCCCAGCATTTT
V gene: TRBV2; clone size: NA; D gene: TRBD1; CDR3 length: 14; J gene: TRBJ2-7; CDR3 protein: CASSADRESYEQYF; CDR3 DNA: TGTGCCAGCAGTGCAGACAGGGAGTCCTACGAGCAGTACTTC
V gene: TRBV5-6; clone size: NA; D gene: TRBD1; CDR3 length: 15; J gene: TRBJ2-3; CDR3 protein: CASSAGQGYTDTQYF; CDR3 DNA: TGTGCCAGCAGCGCGGGACAGGGATATACAGATACGCAGTATTTT
V gene: TRBV7-8; clone size: NA; D gene: TRBD1; CDR3 length: 15; J gene: TRBJ2-1; CDR3 protein: CASSPRTGAYNEQFF; CDR3 DNA: TGTGCCAGCAGCCCGCGGACAGGGGCCTACAATGAGCAGTTCTTC
V gene: TRBV15; clone size: NA; D gene: NA; CDR3 length: 16; J gene: TRBJ1-4; CDR3 protein: CATSKQNRATNEKLFF; CDR3 DNA: TGTGCCACCAGCAAACAAAACAGAGCAACTAATGAAAAACTGTTTTTT
V gene: TRBV9; clone size: NA; D gene: TRBD2; CDR3 length: 13; J gene: TRBJ2-1; CDR3 protein: CASSVLAGDEQFF; CDR3 DNA: TGTGCCAGCAGCGTACTAGCGGGAGACGAGCAGTTCTTC
V gene: TRBV6-5; clone size: NA; D gene: TRBD1; CDR3 length: 13; J gene: TRBJ1-2; CDR3 protein: CASSRDRGLGYTF; CDR3 DNA: TGTGCCAGCAGCAGGGACAGGGGGCTAGGCTACACCTTC
V gene: TRBV6-5; clone size: NA; D gene: NA; CDR3 length: 14; J gene: TRBJ1-1; CDR3 protein: CASSNLRGNTEAFF; CDR3 DNA: TGTGCCAGCAGTAACCTCCGGGGGAACACTGAAGCTTTCTTT
V gene: TRBV7-2; clone size: NA; D gene: NA; CDR3 length: 14; J gene: TRBJ2-3; CDR3 protein: CASSFLPESDTQYF; CDR3 DNA: TGTGCCAGCAGCTTTTTGCCAGAATCAGATACGCAGTATTTT
V gene: TRBV5-6; clone size: NA; D gene: NA; CDR3 length: 15; J gene: TRBJ2-7; CDR3 protein: CASNFGWFASYEQYF; CDR3 DNA: TGTGCCAGCAACTTCGGGTGGTTTGCGTCCTACGAGCAGTACTTC
V gene: TRBV12-5; clone size: NA; D gene: TRBD2; CDR3 length: 16; J gene: TRBJ2-5; CDR3 protein: CASGTRRGGVQETQYF; CDR3 DNA: TGTGCTAGTGGAACTAGGCGCGGGGGGGTCCAAGAGACCCAGTACTTC
V gene: TRBV4-2; clone size: NA; D gene: TRBD2; CDR3 length: 14; J gene: TRBJ2-2; CDR3 protein: CASSQVGGAGELFF; CDR3 DNA: TGTGCCAGCAGCCAAGTCGGGGGGGCCGGGGAGCTGTTTTTT
V gene: TRBV30; clone size: NA; D gene: TRBD2; CDR3 length: 13; J gene: TRBJ2-3; CDR3 protein: CAWSGEGADTQYF; CDR3 DNA: TGTGCCTGGAGTGGGGAGGGTGCAGATACGCAGTATTTT
V gene: TRBV24-1; clone size: NA; D gene: NA; CDR3 length: 13; J gene: TRBJ2-1; CDR3 protein: CATAGYPYNEQFF; CDR3 DNA: TGTGCCACCGCGGGGTATCCCTACAATGAGCAGTTCTTC
V gene: TRBV5-6; clone size: NA; D gene: TRBD1; CDR3 length: 13; J gene: TRBJ2-7; CDR3 protein: CASSWGTGNEQYF; CDR3 DNA: TGTGCCAGCAGCTGGGGGACAGGGAACGAGCAGTACTTC
V gene: TRBV9; clone size: once; D gene: TRBD1; CDR3 length: 14; J gene: TRBJ1-4; CDR3 protein: CASSGTTGSEKLFF; CDR3 DNA: TGTGCCAGCAGCGGAACGACAGGGAGTGAAAAACTGTTTTTT
V gene: TRBV5-1; clone size: NA; D gene: TRBD2; CDR3 length: 14; J gene: TRBJ2-5; CDR3 protein: CASSLGTSGETQYF; CDR3 DNA: TGCGCCAGCAGCTTGGGGACTAGCGGCGAGACCCAGTACTTC
V gene: TRBV5-1; clone size: NA; D gene: NA; CDR3 length: 12; J gene: TRBJ1-2; CDR3 protein: CASSGEGYGYTF; CDR3 DNA: TGCGCCAGCAGTGGGGAGGGCTATGGCTACACCTTC
V gene: TRBV11-2; clone size: NA; D gene: TRBD1; CDR3 length: 14; J gene: TRBJ2-5; CDR3 protein: CASSVQQGWETQYF; CDR3 DNA: TGTGCCAGCAGCGTCCAACAGGGGTGGGAGACCCAGTACTTC
V gene: TRBV4-1; clone size: NA; D gene: NA; CDR3 length: 16; J gene: TRBJ1-2; CDR3 protein: CASSQEFAGANYGYTF; CDR3 DNA: TGCGCCAGCAGCCAAGAGTTCGCCGGAGCTAACTATGGCTACACCTTC
V gene: TRBV28; clone size: NA; D gene: NA; CDR3 length: 15; J gene: TRBJ2-3; CDR3 protein: CASTTSGIGTDTQYF; CDR3 DNA: TGTGCCAGCACCACCTCAGGGATCGGCACAGATACGCAGTATTTT
V gene: TRBV6-2/TRBV6-3; clone size: NA; D gene: TRBD2; CDR3 length: 16; J gene: TRBJ2-3; CDR3 protein: CASSWSSGTTADTQYF; CDR3 DNA: TGTGCCAGCAGTTGGTCTAGCGGGACGACAGCAGATACGCAGTATTTT
V gene: TRBV15; clone size: once; D gene: TRBD1; CDR3 length: 15; J gene: TRBJ2-2; CDR3 protein: CATSPDRGHTGELFF; CDR3 DNA: TGTGCCACCAGTCCAGACAGGGGGCATACCGGGGAGCTGTTTTTT
V gene: TRBV4-3; clone size: NA; D gene: TRBD2; CDR3 length: 19; J gene: TRBJ2-3; CDR3 protein: CASSQEMAGGPVWVDTQYF; CDR3 DNA: TGCGCCAGCAGCCAAGAAATGGCGGGGGGCCCGGTCTGGGTAGATACGCAGTATTTT
V gene: TRBV7-9; clone size: NA; D gene: NA; CDR3 length: 14; J gene: TRBJ2-5; CDR3 protein: CASSLARQVETQYF; CDR3 DNA: TGTGCCAGCAGCTTAGCAAGACAAGTCGAGACCCAGTACTTC
V gene: TRBV4-3; clone size: NA; D gene: NA; CDR3 length: 14; J gene: TRBJ1-4; CDR3 protein: CASSRRMGSEKLFF; CDR3 DNA: TGCGCCAGCAGCCGCAGGATGGGGAGTGAAAAACTGTTTTTT
V gene: TRBV7-9; clone size: NA; D gene: TRBD1; CDR3 length: 17; J gene: TRBJ2-2; CDR3 protein: CASSTGRGRPNTGELFF; CDR3 DNA: TGTGCCAGCAGCACAGGCAGGGGGCGGCCGAACACCGGGGAGCTGTTTTTT
V gene: TRBV5-4; clone size: once; D gene: TRBD2; CDR3 length: 17; J gene: TRBJ2-1; CDR3 protein: CASSLGASGEAYNEQFF; CDR3 DNA: TGTGCCAGCAGCTTGGGGGCTAGCGGGGAAGCCTACAATGAGCAGTTCTTC
V gene: TRBV3-1/TRBV3-2; clone size: NA; D gene: NA; CDR3 length: 16; J gene: TRBJ1-2; CDR3 protein: CASSQDMGQGTYGYTF; CDR3 DNA: TGTGCCAGCAGCCAAGATATGGGGCAGGGGACCTATGGCTACACCTTC
V gene: TRBV7-9; clone size: NA; D gene: NA; CDR3 length: 14; J gene: TRBJ2-7; CDR3 protein: CASSPTSRVYEQYF; CDR3 DNA: TGTGCCAGCAGCCCTACGAGCAGGGTCTACGAGCAGTACTTC
V gene: TRBV28; clone size: NA; D gene: NA; CDR3 length: 16; J gene: TRBJ1-5; CDR3 protein: CASSSLDTTGHQPQHF; CDR3 DNA: TGTGCCAGCAGTTCCCTGGACACTACAGGGCATCAGCCCCAGCATTTT
V gene: TRBV5-4; clone size: NA; D gene: NA; CDR3 length: 13; J gene: TRBJ1-1; CDR3 protein: CASSLDRNTEAFF; CDR3 DNA: TGTGCCAGCAGCTTGGACAGGAACACTGAAGCTTTCTTT
V gene: TRBV5-1; clone size: NA; D gene: TRBD1; CDR3 length: 14; J gene: TRBJ1-1; CDR3 protein: CASSADRVYTEAFF; CDR3 DNA: TGCGCCAGCAGCGCGGACAGGGTATATACTGAAGCTTTCTTT
V gene: TRBV28; clone size: NA; D gene: NA; CDR3 length: 12; J gene: TRBJ2-7; CDR3 protein: CASSLQGYEQYF; CDR3 DNA: TGTGCCAGCAGCCTCCAGGGGTACGAGCAGTACTTC
V gene: TRBV10-3; clone size: NA; D gene: TRBD2; CDR3 length: 15; J gene: TRBJ2-7; CDR3 protein: CAIRTSGGPSYEQYF; CDR3 DNA: TGTGCCATCAGAACTAGCGGGGGGCCTTCCTACGAGCAGTACTTC
V gene: TRBV10-3; clone size: NA; D gene: TRBD2; CDR3 length: 14; J gene: TRBJ2-2; CDR3 protein: CAAQTSGTTGELFF; CDR3 DNA: TGTGCCGCCCAGACTAGCGGGACCACCGGGGAGCTGTTTTTT
V gene: TRBV12-3/TRBV12-4; clone size: NA; D gene: NA; CDR3 length: 13; J gene: TRBJ1-1; CDR3 protein: CASKRGGNTEAFF; CDR3 DNA: TGTGCCAGCAAGCGGGGGGGGAACACTGAAGCTTTCTTT
V gene: TRBV4-1; clone size: NA; D gene: TRBD1; CDR3 length: 17; J gene: TRBJ1-2; CDR3 protein: CASSQPYRDRLPYGYTF; CDR3 DNA: TGCGCCAGCAGCCAACCTTACCGGGACAGGCTTCCCTATGGCTACACCTTC
V gene: TRBV11-2; clone size: NA; D gene: NA; CDR3 length: 15; J gene: TRBJ2-3; CDR3 protein: CASSLGGRETDTQYF; CDR3 DNA: TGTGCCAGCAGCTTAGGGGGCAGGGAAACAGATACGCAGTATTTT
V gene: TRBV7-2; clone size: few; D gene: TRBD2; CDR3 length: 16; J gene: TRBJ2-1; CDR3 protein: CASSRRQTSAVGEQFF; CDR3 DNA: TGTGCCAGCAGCAGACGACAGACTAGCGCGGTGGGGGAGCAGTTCTTC
V gene: TRBV14; clone size: NA; D gene: TRBD1; CDR3 length: 16; J gene: TRBJ1-1; CDR3 protein: CASSPRSDRGDTEAFF; CDR3 DNA: TGTGCCAGCAGCCCCCGCTCAGACAGGGGTGACACTGAAGCTTTCTTT
V gene: TRBV7-8; clone size: NA; D gene: NA; CDR3 length: 15; J gene: TRBJ1-2; CDR3 protein: CASSSLTGLGYGYTF; CDR3 DNA: TGTGCCAGCAGCTCCCTAACAGGGCTCGGCTATGGCTACACCTTC
V gene: TRBV27; clone size: NA; D gene: TRBD1; CDR3 length: 15; J gene: TRBJ1-4; CDR3 protein: CASSARDRAWEKLFF; CDR3 DNA: TGTGCCAGCAGTGCTAGGGACAGGGCTTGGGAAAAACTGTTTTTT
V gene: TRBV29-1; clone size: NA; D gene: NA; CDR3 length: 12; J gene: TRBJ1-1; CDR3 protein: CTSGEGNTEAFF; CDR3 DNA: TGCACCTCAGGGGAAGGGAACACTGAAGCTTTCTTT